The next 17 T cell receptor beta chains were all read from a single sample in a study of T-cell memory formation after mild COVID-19. TCRdb re-analysed the 5' RACE reads in MiXCR, keeping a single row per CDR3 protein. This table has roughly 600,000 distinct CDR3 sequences, about a sixth appearing once. The sequenced sample consisted of PBMCs or a T cell subset sorted from them (not recorded which). The receptor source for this set is an adult woman who had mild COVID-19 (a few samples of this study predate the infection). Cell type and time point are not known.

The sample holds many counts of this clonotype. This chain connects TRBV7-7 to TRBJ2-5; D is perhaps TRBD2 (7 bases). The CDR3 is made up of 12 amino acids. Germline V lookup: CDR1 SSHAT, CDR2 FNYEAQ (reference sequence). DNA of the CDR3: TGTGCTAGCCGGGGGGCGATGGAGACCCAGTACTTC. Translating it yields CASRGAMETQYF.

This clonotype was observed a handful of times. The chain links TRBV7-9 to TRBJ2-1; D unresolved. Trimming took 2 bases from V and 3 from J, leaving 11 bases between them. Germline CDR1 SEHNR, CDR2 FQNEAQ (reference sequence). The CDR3 length is 15 residues. The CDR3 bases are TGTGCCAGCAGCTTAACCGGCCAATACTACAATGAGCAGTTCTTC. This sequence encodes CASSLTGQYYNEQFF.

The V call is TRBV5-1, the J call TRBJ2-2; D call uncertain. Germline V gives CDR1 SGHRS, CDR2 YFSETQ. CDR3 size: 15 residues. V shed 2 bases and J shed 5 bases, with 13 bases lying between them. CDR3 residues: CASSLLDGVTGELFF. CDR3 in DNA: TGCGCCAGCAGCTTACTGGACGGTGTAACCGGGGAGCTGTTTTTT.

V usage is TRBV5-4 and J usage is TRBJ2-2, with TRBD2 as a possible D gene (6 bases). The CDR3 loop spans 15 amino acids. Per the germline V gene, CDR1 is SGHNT and CDR2 is YYREEE (reference sequence). V gave up 4 bases and J gave up 0 bases, with 10 bases separating them. Here the CDR3 reads CASSRDFPNTGELFF. In nucleotides, the CDR3 is TGTGCCAGCAGCCGGGACTTCCCGAACACCGGGGAGCTGTTTTTT.

The genes are TRBV30 and TRBJ1-2; D not resolved. The CDR3 spans 10 residues. Germline assignment: CDR1 GTSNPN and CDR2 SVGIG (reference sequence). The V end was cut by 7 bases, the J end by 4 bases, with 7 bases between. The CDR3 region has the DNA TGTGCCTCTCACGGCTATGGCTACACCTTC. Translating it yields CASHGYGYTF.

This clonotype has ten or more counts. The chain combines TRBV5-6 with TRBJ1-5; D is uncertain. Germline loops: CDR1 SGHDT, CDR2 YYEEEE. The V and J ends lost 3 bases and 3 bases respectively, with 19 bases between them. The CDR3 length is 17 residues. The CDR3 loop reads CASSSQRGHMINQPQHF. The CDR3 DNA reads TGTGCCAGCAGCTCACAAAGAGGGCATATGATCAATCAGCCCCAGCATTTT.

V usage is TRBV6-2 or TRBV6-3 and J usage is TRBJ2-3, with D perhaps matching TRBD1 (8 bases). Germline V gives CDR1 MNHEY, CDR2 SVGEGT. Trimming left V 6 bases short and J 4 bases short, with 17 bases between. The CDR3 spans 15 residues. This CDR3 reads CASRAQGAGADTQYF. The CDR3 DNA is TGTGCCAGCAGGGCTCAGGGGGCGGGAGCAGATACGCAGTATTTT.

This chain connects TRBV10-2 to TRBJ2-5; D perhaps matches TRBD1 (5 bases). The CDR3 has 12 amino acids. Germline CDR1 and CDR2: WSHSY and SAAADI. The V and J ends lost 6 bases and 5 bases respectively, with 10 bases between them. CDR3 nucleotides: TGCGCCAGCAGGCAGGGCCTGGAGACCCAGTACTTC. Its translation: CASRQGLETQYF.

This clonotype has only a few counts. The chain combines TRBV24-1 with TRBJ2-1; possibly TRBD2 for D (6 bases). In germline, CDR1 is KGHDR, CDR2 SFDVKD. V lost 2 bases and J 8 bases, leaving 18 bases between the germline ends. The CDR3 covers 16 residues. The CDR3 DNA follows: TGTGCCACCAGTGATTCCCCGGGACTTACCTCGGATGAGCAGTTCTTC. As protein: CATSDSPGLTSDEQFF.

This clonotype was seen only a few times. The rearrangement joins TRBV24-1 to TRBJ2-7; the D gene is possibly TRBD1 (5 bases). This CDR3 spans 20 amino acids. The germline gives CDR1 KGHDR, CDR2 SFDVKD. Trimming shortened V by 0 bases and J by 0 bases, and 23 bases separated the two germline ends. The CDR3 bases are TGTGCCACCAGTGATTTGCCGGAAAAGAGGACAAGGCAAGACTCCTACGAGCAGTACTTC. Translated, it gives CATSDLPEKRTRQDSYEQYF.

The gene calls are TRBV6-5 and TRBJ1-2; 7 bases agree with TRBD1. CDR3 size: 12 residues. V lost 5 bases and J lost 8; bases outside the gene matches: 5. The germline V gene encodes CDR1 MNHEY and CDR2 SVGAGI. In DNA, the CDR3 is TGTGCCAGCAGTCAACCAGGGGGAGGCTACACCTTC. Protein: CASSQPGGGYTF.

This chain uses TRBV12-5 with TRBJ1-5; 10 bases line up with TRBD1. Germline V gives CDR1 LGHNT, CDR2 FRNRAP. The CDR3 extends over 15 amino acids. Trimming cost V 1 base and J 7 bases; bases outside gene matches: 4. The CDR3 DNA follows: TGTGCTAGTGGTTTGGGACAGGGGGCCTGGCAGCCCCAGCATTTT. It is translated as CASGLGQGAWQPQHF.

The V and J genes are TRBV12-3 or TRBV12-4 and TRBJ2-3; D gene unclear. The length of the CDR3 is 15 residues. V shed 5 bases and J shed 2 bases, with 14 bases lying between them. The CDR3 reads CASSPPLDATDTQYF. CDR3 coding DNA: TGTGCCAGCAGTCCACCACTCGATGCCACAGATACGCAGTATTTT.

The rearrangement joins TRBV7-9 to TRBJ2-2; no reliable D call. V dropped 5 bases and J dropped 8 bases, with 12 bases sitting between them. The V gene's germline CDR1 is SEHNR and CDR2 FQNEAQ (reference sequence). CDR3 length equals 13 residues. The CDR3 here is CASSPADGGELFF. The DNA of the CDR3 is TGTGCCAGCAGCCCCGCGGACGGGGGGGAGCTGTTTTTT.

This clonotype was counted a few times. The rearrangement links TRBV7-9 to TRBJ1-2; TRBD1 aligns across 7 bases. Germline trimming cut 4 bases from V and 2 bases from J; bases unmatched to any gene: 7. This CDR3 contains 15 residues. In germline, CDR1 is SEHNR, CDR2 FQNEAQ (reference sequence). The CDR3 sequence: CASSYHADRNYGYTF. CDR3 nucleotides: TGTGCCAGCAGCTATCATGCGGACAGGAACTATGGCTACACCTTC.

This rearrangement joins TRBV2 to TRBJ2-7, with no clear D. This CDR3 spans 14 amino acids. Germline loops: CDR1 SNHLY, CDR2 FYNNEI. Trimming cost V 8 bases and J 4 bases, with 18 bases left between them. The CDR3 region has the DNA TGTGCCAGCGGCCACCAGGAGCCGGAGTACGAGCAGTACTTC. This gives the protein CASGHQEPEYEQYF.

The V and J genes are TRBV11-2 and TRBJ2-3; D may match TRBD1 or TRBD2 (5 bases each). The CDR3 runs to 12 residues. V lost 10 bases and J lost 3, with 11 bases in between. CDR1 SGHAT and CDR2 FQNNGV come from the germline V gene. CDR3 loop: CATGPGTDTQYF. The CDR3 coding sequence is TGTGCCACGGGGCCTGGTACAGATACGCAGTATTTT.